This passage covers 9 T cell receptor beta chains from one sample sequenced in a study of T cells after yellow fever vaccination. TCRdb re-called the 5' RACE reads with MiXCR, one entry per CDR3 protein. The sample lists tens of thousands of distinct CDR3 sequences, 5% to 8.5% occurring once. Sample: PBMCs, either bulk or a sorted T-cell subset (CD4+, CD8+, memory, or dextramer-sorted; not recorded which), taken on the day of the first yellow fever vaccination. These receptors were taken from a man between 18 and 35 years old who received the YFV17D yellow fever vaccine.

This clonotype was observed a handful of times. The chain combines TRBV7-9 with TRBJ2-7, with D tentatively TRBD1 or TRBD2 (5 bases each). Trimming removed 1 base from V and 6 bases from J, with 16 bases in between. Germline-derived CDR1 and CDR2 are SEHNR and FQNEAQ (reference sequence). There are 15 residues in the CDR3. CDR3: CASSLVRGPLGEQYV. CDR3 DNA: TGTGCCAGCAGCTTAGTTAGGGGCCCACTAGGCGAGCAGTACGTC.

This clonotype appeared a single time. This may arise from a read error, as a much more abundant clone is one base away. The V gene is TRBV18, the J gene TRBJ2-5; 10 bases map to TRBD1. The CDR3 runs 16 residues. Germline values: CDR1 KGHSH, CDR2 LQKENI. V lost 0 bases and J lost 5; bases outside the gene matches: 6. CDR3 sequence: CASSPPGTGDRETQYF. In nucleotides, the CDR3 is TGTGCCAGCTCACCACCGGGGACAGGGGATCGGGAGACCCAGTACTTC.

This clonotype has a count of ten or more. The CDR3 DNA follows: TGTGCCAGCAGCTTAGGTCGGACTTCTAACATTCAGTACTTC. Its protein product is CASSLGRTSNIQYF. The V call is TRBV7-8, the J call TRBJ2-4; TRBD2 is a possible D gene (5 bases). The V and J ends lost 1 base and 7 bases respectively, with 11 bases between them. Germline assignment: CDR1 SGHVS and CDR2 FQNEAQ. The CDR3 consists of 14 residues.

This clonotype was seen more than once but under ten times. The rearrangement links TRBV24-1 to TRBJ1-1; D is uncertain. CDR1 is KGHDR and CDR2 is SFDVKD in the germline V gene. V gave up 3 bases and J gave up 6 bases, with 13 bases separating them. This CDR3 comprises 14 residues. The CDR3 DNA sequence: TGTGCCACCAGTGATAATGTTCCCGGCGCTGAAGCTTTCTTT. Amino acids: CATSDNVPGAEAFF.

This clonotype was found many times. The V call is TRBV2, the J call TRBJ1-1; possibly TRBD1 for D (6 bases). The V end lost 6 bases, the J end lost 4 bases, and 9 bases lay between the germline ends. The CDR3 loop spans 12 amino acids. The germline CDR1 and CDR2 sequences are SNHLY and FYNNEI. This CDR3 reads CASRRGGTEAFF. CDR3 nucleotides: TGTGCCAGCAGGAGGGGGGGCACTGAAGCTTTCTTT.

The table lists this clonotype with a few counts. J is TRBJ1-2 and V is TRBV4-2; D uncertain. The CDR3 has 16 amino acids. Trimming stripped 0 bases from V and 8 bases from J, with 19 bases between. Germline V CDR1 and CDR2: LGHNA, YNFKEQ. As DNA, the CDR3 is TGTGCCAGCAGCCAAGATGGAGGAGGGCAGGTGGGGGGCTACACCTTC. As protein: CASSQDGGGQVGGYTF.

CDR3 nucleotides: TGCGCCAGCAGCTGGGGGACAGGGCAAGAGACCCAGTACTTC. Its translation: CASSWGTGQETQYF. The chain uses TRBV5-1 and TRBJ2-5; 9 bases line up with TRBD1. The germline gives CDR1 SGHRS, CDR2 YFSETQ. This CDR3 region has 14 residues. With 3 bases clipped from V and 2 bases from J, the junction kept 2 bases outside the gene matches.

This clonotype was seen at least ten times. This sequence joins TRBV7-2 and TRBJ2-3; tentative D call: TRBD1 (6 bases). V lost 6 bases and J 4 bases, leaving 14 bases between the germline ends. The CDR3 is made up of 14 amino acids. Germline CDR1 is SGHTA and CDR2 is FQGNSA. CDR3: CASRSPAGADTQYF. The CDR3 DNA reads TGTGCCAGCAGAAGTCCGGCAGGGGCAGATACGCAGTATTTT.

Here the CDR3 reads CASSTPGGSKSYEQYV. CDR3 bases: TGCGCCAGCAGCACCCCCGGGGGGAGTAAATCCTACGAGCAGTACGTC. The chain is built from TRBV5-1 and TRBJ2-7, with 7 bases fitting TRBD2. Trimming removed 4 bases from V and 1 base from J; junction bases left unmatched: 11. The CDR3 has 16 residues. Germline V gene data show CDR1 as SGHRS and CDR2 as YFSETQ.